This record covers a single T cell receptor beta chain. This specimen comes from a study of cytomegalovirus exposure and HLA in healthy donors. V shed 3 bases and J 2 bases; nucleotides not matched to a gene: 6. The CDR3 has 15 residues. The germline V gene has CDR1 SGHNT and CDR2 YYREEE (reference sequence). Vbeta (60) and Jbeta (13) primers were used in the PCR. Method: immunoSEQ multiplex PCR; TCRdb's copy keeps in-frame clones and lacks some. The sample contains about 170,000 clones, roughly 70% of which appear only once. Specimen: PBMCs. The clonotype originates from a woman aged 50 to 60 in good health and CMV-seropositive. The chain uses TRBV5-4 and TRBJ2-3, with 7 bases lining up with TRBD2. CDR3 protein: CASSSGTKNTDTQYF. The CDR3 nucleotides are TGTGCCAGCAGCTCCGGGACTAAGAACACAGATACGCAGTATTTT.